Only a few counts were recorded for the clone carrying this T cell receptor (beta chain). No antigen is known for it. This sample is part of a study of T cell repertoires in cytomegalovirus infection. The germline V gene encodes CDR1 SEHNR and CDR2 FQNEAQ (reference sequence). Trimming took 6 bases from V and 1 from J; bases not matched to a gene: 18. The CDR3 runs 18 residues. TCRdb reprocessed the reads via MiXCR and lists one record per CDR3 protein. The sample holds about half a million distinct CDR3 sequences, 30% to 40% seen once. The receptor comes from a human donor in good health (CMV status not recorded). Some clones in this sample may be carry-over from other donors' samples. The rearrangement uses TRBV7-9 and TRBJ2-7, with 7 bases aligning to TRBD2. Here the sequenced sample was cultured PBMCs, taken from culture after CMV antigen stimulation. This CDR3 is CASRSAGYRREKSYEQYF. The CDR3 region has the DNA TGTGCCAGCAGATCCGCAGGGTACCGGCGGGAGAAGTCCTACGAGCAGTACTTC.